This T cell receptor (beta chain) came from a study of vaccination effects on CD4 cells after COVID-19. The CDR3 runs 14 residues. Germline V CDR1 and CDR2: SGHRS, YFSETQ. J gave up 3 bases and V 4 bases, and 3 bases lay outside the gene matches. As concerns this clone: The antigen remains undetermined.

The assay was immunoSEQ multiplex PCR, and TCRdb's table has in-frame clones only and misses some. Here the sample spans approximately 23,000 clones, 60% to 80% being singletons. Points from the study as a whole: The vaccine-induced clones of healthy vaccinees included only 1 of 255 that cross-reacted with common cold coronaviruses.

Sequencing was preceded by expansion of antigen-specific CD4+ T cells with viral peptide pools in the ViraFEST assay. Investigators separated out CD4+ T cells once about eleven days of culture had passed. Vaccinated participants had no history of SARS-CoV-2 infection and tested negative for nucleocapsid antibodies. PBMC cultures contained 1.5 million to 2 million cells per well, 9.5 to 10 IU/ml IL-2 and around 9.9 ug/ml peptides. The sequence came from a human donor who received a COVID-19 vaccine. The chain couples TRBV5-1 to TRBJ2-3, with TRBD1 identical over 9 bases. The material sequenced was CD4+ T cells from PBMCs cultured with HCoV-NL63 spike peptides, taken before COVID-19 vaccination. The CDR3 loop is CASSTGTGTDTQYF. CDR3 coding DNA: TGCGCCAGCAGCACCGGGACAGGGACAGATACGCAGTATTTT.